These 25 T cell receptor beta chains were all obtained from the same sample, sequenced in a study of beta chain features in type 1 diabetes. The entirety of the isolated RNA underwent reverse transcription, so expressed TCRB transcripts were sequenced. Profiling relied on immunoSEQ multiplex PCR, and the TCRdb table lists in-frame clones only, not all of them. The table shows roughly 140,000 clones, with less than 9.5% occurring only once. Source material: central memory CD4+ T cells from blood. The receptor set was obtained from a man between 18 and 29 years old in good health.

This clone was detected a few times. V gene TRBV19 combines with J gene TRBJ2-5; perhaps TRBD2 as D (7 bases). The length of the CDR3 is 18 residues. V was shortened by 4 bases and J by 5 bases, with 26 bases between the two germline ends. Germline V gives CDR1 LNHDA, CDR2 SQIVND (reference sequence). The CDR3, as DNA: TGTGCCAGTAGTAATAGGCGGGGGTCACAGGGAATATCGGAGACCCAGTACTTC. It yields the protein CASSNRRGSQGISETQYF.

This clone was detected a few times. The rearrangement uses TRBV7-9 and TRBJ2-5; 13 bases map to TRBD2. This CDR3 comprises 15 residues. Germline CDR1 reads SEHNR; CDR2 reads FQNEAQ (reference sequence). V trimming: 5 bases; J trimming: 4 bases; junction bases outside the gene matches: 4. CDR3 sequence reads: CASSTSGGAVETQYF. The CDR3 coding sequence is TGTGCCAGCAGCACTAGCGGGGGGGCCGTAGAGACCCAGTACTTC.

The chain carries TRBV5-1 and TRBJ1-2; 7 positions match TRBD1. The CDR3 runs to 13 residues. CDR1 is SGHRS, CDR2 YFSETQ, per germline. The V and J ends lost 4 bases and 1 base, in that order; junction bases with no gene match: 1. The DNA of the CDR3 is TGCGCCAGCAGCCGGGACAGTAACTATGGCTACACCTTC. Its protein is CASSRDSNYGYTF.

This clone has ten or more counts. The rearrangement links TRBV7-2 to TRBJ2-7; possible D gene TRBD2, 7 bases. Germline V lookup: CDR1 SGHTA, CDR2 FQGNSA. The CDR3 loop spans 14 amino acids. V was cut by 5 bases and J by 2 bases, with 13 bases left in between. The CDR3 DNA reads TGTGCCAGCAGCGGGGGGGCCTCGACCTACGAGCAGTACTTC. It yields the protein CASSGGASTYEQYF. Using reference TRBV7-2 and TRBJ2-7 for the parts outside the CDR3, the full variable domain is GAGVSQSPSNKVTEKGKDVELRCDPISGHTALYWYRQSLGQGLEFLIYFQGNSAPDKSGLPSDRFSAERTGGSVSTLTIQRTQQEDSAVYLCASSGGASTYEQYFGPGTRLTVT.

This clone has more than one count but fewer than ten. The chain employs TRBV4-2 and TRBJ1-4; D not resolved. Germline V gene lookup returns CDR1 LGHNA and CDR2 YNFKEQ. There are 17 residues in the CDR3. The germline V and J ends were trimmed by 2 bases and 2 bases, with 15 bases remaining between them. The CDR3, as DNA: TGTGCCAGCAGCCAACTCTCGCGGGCGGAGACTAATGAAAAACTGTTTTTT. It encodes CASSQLSRAETNEKLFF.

The CDR3 loop reads CASRNTGTQYF. As DNA, the CDR3 is TGTGCCAGCCGAAATACGGGTACCCAGTACTTC. The chain joins TRBV6-6 to TRBJ2-5; D not resolved. The length of the CDR3 is 11 residues. Per the germline V gene, CDR1 is MNHNY and CDR2 is SVGAGI (reference sequence). Trimming removed 8 bases from V and 8 bases from J, with 12 bases in between.

In this sample, this clone turned up a few times. V gene TRBV2 combines with J gene TRBJ2-5, with TRBD2 matching over 7 bases. Germline lookup yields CDR1 SNHLY and CDR2 FYNNEI. V shed 9 bases and J 4 bases; nucleotides not matched to a gene: 8. CDR3 length equals 13 residues. CDR3 sequence: CAREFGGRETQYF. The CDR3 DNA follows: TGTGCCAGGGAATTTGGCGGGAGAGAGACCCAGTACTTC. The variable domain in full, with the rest retrieved from reference TRBV2 and TRBJ2-5, is EPEVTQTPSHQVTQMGQEVILRCVPISNHLYFYWYRQILGQKVEFLVSFYNNEISEKSEIFDDQFSVERPDGSNFTLKIRSTKLEDSAMYFCAREFGGRETQYFGPGTRLLVL.

The chain recombines TRBV2 with TRBJ1-5; D not resolved. Trimming removed 3 bases at V and 0 bases at J, with 12 bases between. The CDR3 runs to 16 residues. Germline CDR1 SNHLY, CDR2 FYNNEI. In nucleotides, the CDR3 is TGTGCCAGCAGTGATGGGAGCTGGGTTAGCAATCAGCCCCAGCATTTT. It codes for CASSDGSWVSNQPQHF.

The rearrangement joins TRBV4-3 to TRBJ2-7; the D gene is possibly TRBD1 (5 bases). Germline V lookup: CDR1 LGHNA, CDR2 YSLEER. CDR3 length: 14 amino acids. V lost 1 base and J 3 bases, leaving 10 bases between the germline ends. For the CDR3, the DNA is TGCGCCAGCAGCCAAGGAATAGGGGACTACGAGCAGTACTTC. Protein product: CASSQGIGDYEQYF.

This clone turned up a few times. This chain joins TRBV4-3 and TRBJ1-1, with D possibly matching TRBD1 (6 bases). The CDR3 loop spans 14 amino acids. Germline loops: CDR1 LGHNA, CDR2 YSLEER. V was clipped by 0 bases and J by 4 bases, with 9 bases between them. The DNA of the CDR3 is TGCGCCAGCAGCCAAGATAGGGGGTCCACTGAAGCTTTCTTT. Its protein is CASSQDRGSTEAFF.

This clone has only a few counts. The chain uses TRBV7-3 and TRBJ2-2, with a possible D match to TRBD2 (5 bases). The germline gives CDR1 SGHTA, CDR2 FQGTGA. V lost 5 bases and J 1 base, leaving 5 bases between the germline ends. This CDR3 spans 13 amino acids. The CDR3: CASSTRNTGELFF. DNA for the CDR3: TGTGCCAGCAGCACTAGGAACACCGGGGAGCTGTTTTTT.

This clone was picked up a small number of times. The genes are TRBV28 and TRBJ2-3, with unresolved D. The germline V gene encodes CDR1 MDHEN and CDR2 SYDVKM. This CDR3 has 12 amino acids. V dropped 2 bases and J dropped 4 bases, with 4 bases sitting between them. CDR3 region: CASSLTADTQYF. CDR3 coding DNA: TGTGCCAGCAGTTTAACGGCAGATACGCAGTATTTT.

In nucleotides, the CDR3 is TGTGCCAGCAGCCGGGGACTAGCGGGAGTCTACGAGCAGTACTTC. It specifies CASSRGLAGVYEQYF. The rearrangement uses TRBV5-4 and TRBJ2-7; 14 nucleotides agree with TRBD2. This CDR3 spans 15 amino acids. V lost 4 bases to trimming and J lost 3 bases; unmatched junction nucleotides: 3. Germline CDR1 SGHNT, CDR2 YYREEE (reference sequence).

This clone was detected a few times. The chain carries TRBV6-1 and TRBJ2-7, with D maybe TRBD1 (6 bases). This CDR3 contains 13 residues. The germline V and J ends were trimmed by 3 bases and 6 bases, with 12 bases remaining between them. Germline CDR1 and CDR2: MNHNS and SASEGT. The CDR3 DNA reads as TGTGCCAGCAGTGATACCAGGGGTTCCGAGCAGTACTTC. It codes for CASSDTRGSEQYF.

This clone has a handful of counts. The chain combines TRBV28 with TRBJ2-7, with 7 bases fitting TRBD1. The V and J ends lost 4 bases and 6 bases, in that order; junction bases with no gene match: 18. CDR1 and CDR2 from the germline V gene are MDHEN and SYDVKM. This CDR3 has 17 residues. This CDR3 is CASSSDKTGVGKGEQYF. The CDR3 DNA follows: TGTGCCAGCAGTTCAGATAAAACAGGGGTTGGTAAGGGCGAGCAGTACTTC.

This rearrangement joins TRBV10-3 to TRBJ2-7, with 14 positions matching TRBD2. V lost 4 bases to trimming and J lost 5 bases; unmatched junction nucleotides: 7. In germline, CDR1 is ENHRY, CDR2 SYGVKD. This CDR3 is built from 16 residues. The CDR3 sequence: CAISGGTSGRKDEQYF. The DNA for the CDR3 is TGTGCCATCAGTGGGGGGACTAGCGGGAGAAAAGACGAGCAGTACTTC.

This sequence joins TRBV9 and TRBJ1-3, with D uncertain. This CDR3 region has 15 residues. Trimming pared 4 bases from V and 2 bases from J, leaving 13 bases between. Germline V gives CDR1 SGDLS, CDR2 YYNGEE. The CDR3 region is CASSRVAEAGNTIYF. In DNA, the CDR3 is TGTGCCAGCAGCCGGGTAGCTGAAGCTGGAAACACCATATATTTT.

The table lists this clone with many counts. The chain uses TRBV18 and TRBJ2-3, with 8 bases identical to TRBD1. Germline CDR1 and CDR2: KGHSH and LQKENI. This CDR3 has 16 residues. The J segment lost 3 bases and the V segment lost 2 bases, leaving 7 bases of the junction unmatched. Here the CDR3 reads CASSPNGQGDTDTQYF. Written as DNA, the CDR3 is TGTGCCAGCTCACCAAACGGACAGGGAGATACAGATACGCAGTATTTT.

This chain links TRBV28 with TRBJ1-3; D is ambiguous. Deletions cut 1 base from V and 0 bases from J, with 10 bases between. From germline, CDR1 is MDHEN and CDR2 SYDVKM. This CDR3 region has 16 residues. The CDR3 DNA is TGTGCCAGCAGTTTATTCCTGACAAGCTCTGGAAACACCATATATTTT. This encodes CASSLFLTSSGNTIYF.

This clone was counted ten times or more. The rearrangement links TRBV7-2 to TRBJ1-1, with a tentative D call TRBD1 (5 bases). Between the trimmed V and J ends, which lost 2 bases and 6 bases, there was a span of 13 bases. This CDR3 has 14 residues. CDR1 and CDR2 (germline): SGHTA, FQGNSA. The CDR3, as DNA: TGTGCCAGCAGCTTATCCGGGGGGAGGGCTGAAGCTTTCTTT. This encodes CASSLSGGRAEAFF. The variable domain in full, completed from reference TRBV7-2 and TRBJ1-1, reads GAGVSQSPSNKVTEKGKDVELRCDPISGHTALYWYRQSLGQGLEFLIYFQGNSAPDKSGLPSDRFSAERTGGSVSTLTIQRTQQEDSAVYLCASSLSGGRAEAFFGQGTRLTVV.

V is TRBV7-3 and J is TRBJ2-2; 11 positions agree with TRBD2. Trimming at V came to 6 bases and at J to 2 bases, leaving 5 bases not matched to a gene. The CDR3 extends over 16 amino acids. The germline gives CDR1 SGHTA, CDR2 FQGTGA. CDR3 in DNA: TGTGCCAGCAGTTCCGGGACTAGCGGCAACACCGGGGAGCTGTTTTTT. Protein: CASSSGTSGNTGELFF.

This clone was seen a handful of times. The chain employs TRBV7-9 and TRBJ2-7, with TRBD1 matching over 7 bases. The CDR3 has 14 amino acids. Germline V lookup: CDR1 SEHNR, CDR2 FQNEAQ (reference sequence). Germline trimming cut 1 base from V and 6 bases from J; bases unmatched to any gene: 6. The CDR3 here is CASSLDRTGSEQYF. DNA of the CDR3: TGTGCCAGCAGCTTAGATAGGACAGGATCCGAGCAGTACTTC.

This clone was detected ten times or more. The chain uses TRBV16 and TRBJ1-5, with a weak D call TRBD1 (6 bases). This CDR3 is 14 amino acids long. V lost 3 bases and J 5 bases, leaving 11 bases between the germline ends. CDR1 and CDR2 from the germline V gene are KGHSY and FQNENV. CDR3 nucleotides: TGTGCCAGCAGCCACGCGACAGGTGATCAGCCCCAGCATTTT. Amino acid sequence: CASSHATGDQPQHF. Drawing the rest from reference TRBV16 and TRBJ1-5, the complete variable domain is GEEVAQTPKHLVRGEGQKAKLYCAPIKGHSYVFWYQQVLKNEFKFLISFQNENVFDETGMPKERFSAKCLPNSPCSLEIQATKLEDSAVYFCASSHATGDQPQHFGDGTRLSIL.

This clone was detected many times. The chain employs TRBV7-2 and TRBJ2-5; TRBD2 matches at 7 bases. Trimming at V came to 5 bases and at J to 5 bases, leaving 11 bases not matched to a gene. Germline lookup yields CDR1 SGHTA and CDR2 FQGNSA. The CDR3 sequence is 15 residues long. This CDR3 is CASSPSWGGQETQYF. The CDR3 DNA reads TGTGCCAGCAGCCCTAGCTGGGGGGGTCAGGAGACCCAGTACTTC.

This clone appeared a few times. J is TRBJ2-7 and V is TRBV7-2; 7 bases map to TRBD1. Germline-derived CDR1 and CDR2 are SGHTA and FQGNSA. The CDR3 extends over 14 amino acids. V was pared by 4 bases and J by 6 bases, with 9 bases of the junction left unmatched. The CDR3 reads CASSSLTGWVEQYF. CDR3 DNA sequence: TGTGCCAGCAGCTCACTGACAGGGTGGGTCGAGCAGTACTTC.